This TCR beta chain was captured in a study of OX40 agonist ivuxolimab in advanced cancers. Study-level information: Aged roughly 23 to 85 with a mean of 60 years, they were about 78% male.

To note about this clone: Its antigen is still unknown.

On cycle 4 day 1 and cycle 7 day 1, as well as at baseline, blood was sampled. Trimming removed 4 bases from V and 3 bases from J, with 18 bases in between. The germline CDR1 and CDR2 sequences are SGHRS and YFSETQ. This CDR3 spans 16 amino acids. General observations from the study: Certain nonresponders likewise exhibited a low normalized T-cell clonal expansion.

Generated by immunoSEQ multiplex PCR, the TCRdb table keeps only in-frame clones and is missing some. The sample gives about 93,000 clones, 92% of which show up once; 0.51% is in the top ten. The sample in question was CD4+ or CD8+ T cells sorted from blood, obtained in a trial of the OX40 agonist ivuxolimab. The receptor comes from an adult with an advanced solid tumor such as melanoma, head and neck, liver or kidney cancer. This chain links TRBV5-1 with TRBJ2-3; either TRBD1 or TRBD2 may supply D (5 bases each). CDR3 coding DNA: TGCGCCAGCAGCCCCTTAGGGGAGTGGTTGACAGATACGCAGTATTTT. As protein: CASSPLGEWLTDTQYF. Using reference TRBV5-1 and TRBJ2-3 for the parts outside the CDR3, the full variable domain is KAGVTQTPRYLIKTRGQQVTLSCSPISGHRSVSWYQQTPGQGLQFLFEYFSETQRNKGNFPGRFSGRQFSNSRSEMNVSTLELGDSALYLCASSPLGEWLTDTQYFGPGTRLTVL.